This paragraph reports one T cell receptor (beta chain). What antigen it recognizes has not been identified. Base-call qualities are not available, and no considerably larger clone is one nucleotide away. This entry belongs to a study of blood T cell repertoires in COVID-19 (dated by TCRdb to the early 2020s). With respect to the entire study: Samples covering the acute and convalescent phases of COVID-19 were provided by collaborators in the United States, Italy and Spain. Where HLA class I and class II types were available, the types were taken from metadata supplied by the sample provider, not from assay-based typing. The samples were drawn from the first 160 participants of the ongoing ImmuneRACE study and from about 1,200 subjects provided by 6 global collaborators. Nearly every sample came with metadata listing a de-identified subject ID, COVID-19 status, age in years and sex. The repertoires were made available in a free public database intended to serve as a resource for research on the immune response to SARS-CoV-2. The material from the prospective study consisted of cDNA or gDNA derived from T cells, B-cell-depleted T cells, or PBMCs. The dataset comprised deeply sampled blood TCRbeta repertoires from subjects exposed to, actively infected with, or recovered from COVID-19. The full study reports these points: How much clinical and demographic metadata was included differed by source and by participant, and the metadata was provided uncurated.

V is trimmed back by 4 bases and J by 0 bases, and the junction contains 11 bases that no gene match accounts for. In the germline V gene (reference sequence), CDR1 corresponds to LNHDA and CDR2 to SQIVND. The CDR3, from cysteine to phenylalanine, totals 19 residues. This entry keeps only the CDR3 DNA: 57 bases, framed from base 1. TCRbeta CDR3 regions were amplified from genomic DNA using the immunoSEQ Assay, a bias-controlled multiplex PCR. The study's processing was this. The number of nucleated cells in each sample was estimated from the amplification of reference gene primers within the assay. To quantify the absolute abundance of each unique TCRbeta CDR3 rearrangement, sequence reads were collapsed and filtered. For each sample, productive Simpson clonality was calculated as the square root of Simpson's diversity index across productive rearrangements. The source is immuneACCESS, and TCRdb retained only in-frame sequences with V and J called. Part of the clones is not carried over; for the studies checked, unresolved V genes explain less than half of this, and the remainder is unexplained. The V and J calls and clone size were taken over from that table, and D and trimming were inferred from the DNA. A total of under 200,000 clones appear in this sample, about 83% of them only once. The ten largest clones add up to about 6% of the sample.

Enrolling through a virtual design, the prospective study's participants ranged in age from roughly 18 to 95 years and lived across about two dozen United States geographic areas. To assign participants to cohorts, the prospective study relied on clinical history that participants themselves reported in a screening survey and a study questionnaire. Each participant in the prospective study had whole blood, serum and a nasopharyngeal or oropharyngeal swab collected by mobile phlebotomists. Additional blood draws and questionnaires over an approximately two-month period could optionally be provided by prospective study participants. Before DNA extraction, prospective study blood samples were shipped either frozen or at room temperature.

This receptor was obtained from a middle-aged man with acute COVID-19. The rearrangement combines TRBV19 with TRBJ2-6; 8 nucleotides in the junction match TRBD1. Specimen: PBMCs or T cells enriched from blood (not recorded which). At the DNA level, the sequence is TGTGCCAGTAGTAACCGGGTGACAGGGGCCCCCTCTGGGGCCAACGTCCTGACTTTC. Translated, it reads CASSNRVTGAPSGANVLTF.